A selection of T cell receptor beta chains follows, all from one sample in a study of T cells in Graves' hyperthyroidism and ophthalmopathy. TCRdb re-derived calls from the multiplex PCR reads in MiXCR, one entry per CDR3 protein. The repertoire holds approximately 380,000 distinct CDR3 sequences, with 15% to 20% as singletons. Sequences were obtained from blood. The receptors originated from a woman aged 18-30 years with Graves' hyperthyroidism. CDR3s include the opening cysteine and the closing phenylalanine or tryptophan. The D gene is left open where the match is weak. Some rows have no size entry. The others give once, few or many, or a class for an expanded clone.

v_gene	abundance	j_gene	d_gene	CDR3aa	CDR3nt
TRBV3-1	many	TRBJ1-1	-	CASSLTRDGGMGTEAFF	TGTGCCAGCAGCCTCACCAGGGACGGCGGGATGGGGACTGAAGCTTTCTTT
TRBV5-1	many	TRBJ1-1	TRBD1	CASSFLWTGGRMNTEAFF	TGCGCCAGCAGCTTCCTATGGACAGGGGGTCGGATGAACACTGAAGCTTTCTTT
TRBV7-9	-	TRBJ2-5	-	CASSSPGKETQYF	TGTGCCAGCAGCTCCCCCGGGAAAGAGACCCAGTACTTC
TRBV6-5	many	TRBJ1-1	TRBD1	CASSYRNRGRAEAFF	TGTGCCAGCAGTTACCGTAACAGGGGTCGCGCTGAAGCTTTCTTT
TRBV20-1	many	TRBJ2-5	-	CSAPPPVTETQYF	TGCAGTGCTCCACCCCCAGTAACGGAGACCCAGTACTTC
TRBV20-1	-	TRBJ1-1	-	CSAPRGTEAFF	TGCAGTGCTCCCAGGGGTACTGAAGCTTTCTTT
TRBV28	many	TRBJ2-7	TRBD2	CASRGTSGSYEQYF	TGTGCCAGCAGAGGGACTAGCGGATCCTACGAGCAGTACTTC
TRBV28	many	TRBJ1-1	-	CASSWDGMNTEAFF	TGTGCCAGCAGTTGGGACGGCATGAACACTGAAGCTTTCTTT
TRBV6-2/TRBV6-3	-	TRBJ2-7	-	CASRKNYRERTYEQYF	TGTGCCAGCAGGAAGAACTACAGGGAAAGAACCTACGAGCAGTACTTC
TRBV6-1	-	TRBJ1-5	TRBD1	CASSRGPRGQSNQPQHF	TGTGCCAGCAGCAGGGGGCCCAGGGGGCAATCAAATCAGCCCCAGCATTTT
TRBV12-3/TRBV12-4	many	TRBJ1-1	TRBD1	CASSLGQMNTEAFF	TGCGCCAGCAGCTTGGGACAGATGAACACTGAAGCTTTCTTT
TRBV24-1	-	TRBJ2-3	TRBD2	CATMGRAGATDTQYF	TGTGCCACCATGGGGAGAGCGGGGGCCACAGATACGCAGTATTTT
TRBV28	few	TRBJ2-7	-	CASSFGRWGANYEQYF	TGTGCCAGCAGTTTCGGACGGTGGGGGGCCAACTACGAGCAGTACTTC
TRBV6-1	-	TRBJ1-6	TRBD1	CASSGTGGSSPFHF	TGTGCCAGCAGTGGGACAGGGGGCAGTTCACCCTTCCACTTT
TRBV18	many	TRBJ2-7	TRBD1	CASSPPGQGSYEQYF	TGTGCCAGCTCACCGCCGGGACAGGGGTCCTACGAGCAGTACTTC
TRBV10-3	-	TRBJ1-5	-	CAISDANQPQHF	TGTGCCATCAGCGACGCGAATCAGCCCCAGCATTTT
TRBV6-1	-	TRBJ2-7	TRBD2	CASSILAGGSYEQYF	TGTGCCAGCAGTATTCTAGCGGGGGGCTCCTACGAGCAGTACTTC
TRBV20-1	-	TRBJ1-2	TRBD1	CSAIVEGQGAHGGYTF	TGCAGTGCTATAGTAGAGGGACAGGGGGCGCATGGTGGCTACACCTTC
TRBV12-3/TRBV12-4	once	TRBJ2-7	-	CASSQRGGEQYF	TGTGCCAGCAGTCAGAGGGGCGGCGAGCAGTACTTC
TRBV20-1	-	TRBJ2-2	TRBD1	CSADSQGGNTGELFF	TGCAGTGCGGACTCACAGGGGGGAAACACCGGGGAGCTGTTTTTT
TRBV7-7	many	TRBJ2-5	-	CASSPKLGRAPETQYF	TGTGCTAGCAGCCCGAAACTAGGGCGGGCCCCAGAGACCCAGTACTTC
TRBV7-8	many	TRBJ1-5	-	CASSIDGLSNQPQHF	TGTGCCAGCAGCATCGACGGACTTAGCAATCAGCCCCAGCATTTT
TRBV20-1	many	TRBJ2-7	-	CSASDSPRYEQYF	TGCAGTGCCTCAGACAGCCCCCGATACGAGCAGTACTTC